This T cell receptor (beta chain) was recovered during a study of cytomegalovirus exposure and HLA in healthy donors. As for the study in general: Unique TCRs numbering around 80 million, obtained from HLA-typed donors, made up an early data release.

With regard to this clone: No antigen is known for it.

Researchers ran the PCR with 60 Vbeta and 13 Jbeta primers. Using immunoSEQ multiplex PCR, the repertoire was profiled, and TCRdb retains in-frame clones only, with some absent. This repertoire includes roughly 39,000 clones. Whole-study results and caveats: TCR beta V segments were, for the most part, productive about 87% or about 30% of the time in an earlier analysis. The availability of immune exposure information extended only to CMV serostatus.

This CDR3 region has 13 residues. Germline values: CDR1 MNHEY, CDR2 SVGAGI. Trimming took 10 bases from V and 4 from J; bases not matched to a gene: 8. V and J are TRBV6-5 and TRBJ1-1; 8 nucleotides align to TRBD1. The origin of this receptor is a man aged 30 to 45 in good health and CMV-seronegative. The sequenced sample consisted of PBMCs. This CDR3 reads CATHGQGGTEAFF. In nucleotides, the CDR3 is TGTGCCACCCACGGACAGGGTGGCACTGAAGCTTTCTTT.